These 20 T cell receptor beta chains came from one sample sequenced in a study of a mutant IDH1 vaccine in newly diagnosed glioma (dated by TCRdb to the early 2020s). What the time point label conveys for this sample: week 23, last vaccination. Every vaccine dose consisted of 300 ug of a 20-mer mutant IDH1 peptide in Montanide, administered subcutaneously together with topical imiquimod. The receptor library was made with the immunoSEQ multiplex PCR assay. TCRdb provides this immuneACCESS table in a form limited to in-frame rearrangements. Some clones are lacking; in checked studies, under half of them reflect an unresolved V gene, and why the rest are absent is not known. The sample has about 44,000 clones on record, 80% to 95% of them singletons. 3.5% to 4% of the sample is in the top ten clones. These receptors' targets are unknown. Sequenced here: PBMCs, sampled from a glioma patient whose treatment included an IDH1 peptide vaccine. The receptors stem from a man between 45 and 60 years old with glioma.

The CDR3 DNA is TGTGCCAGCTCACCAAGCCCAGGGGGGAACACTGAAGCTTTCTTT. Residues: CASSPSPGGNTEAFF. The V call is TRBV18, the J call TRBJ1-1, with 7 bases that match TRBD1. Germline CDR1 is KGHSH and CDR2 is LQKENI. The CDR3 consists of 15 residues. The ends lost 2 bases at V and 1 base at J; junction bases unmatched: 4.

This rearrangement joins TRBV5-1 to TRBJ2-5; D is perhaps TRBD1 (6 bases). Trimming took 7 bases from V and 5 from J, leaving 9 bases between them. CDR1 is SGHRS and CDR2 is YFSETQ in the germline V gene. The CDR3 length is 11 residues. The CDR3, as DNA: TGCGCCAGCGGGCAGGGGGAGACCCAGTACTTC. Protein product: CASGQGETQYF.

The CDR3 nucleotides read TGTGCCAGCAGTTTAGGCCGGGACAGGGGGGTGGGCGAGCAGTACTTC. Its translation: CASSLGRDRGVGEQYF. The V and J genes are TRBV27 and TRBJ2-7, with 11 bases matching TRBD1. Unmatched junction bases numbered 9, after V lost 2 bases and J lost 6 bases. CDR3 length: 16 amino acids. Germline loops: CDR1 MNHEY, CDR2 SMNVEV (reference sequence).

The CDR3 sequence is CASHGTLLPLHF. In nucleotides, the CDR3 is TGTGCCAGCCATGGGACTCTCTTACCCCTCCACTTT. This chain links TRBV6-6 with TRBJ1-6, with D perhaps TRBD1 (5 bases). The germline V and J ends were trimmed by 8 bases and 12 bases, with 14 bases remaining between them. The germline V gene has CDR1 MNHNY and CDR2 SVGAGI (reference sequence). This CDR3 comprises 12 residues.

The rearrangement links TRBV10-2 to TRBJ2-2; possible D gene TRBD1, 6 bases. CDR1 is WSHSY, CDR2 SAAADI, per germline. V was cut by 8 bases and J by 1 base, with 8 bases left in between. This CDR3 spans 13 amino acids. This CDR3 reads CASGGQNTGELFF. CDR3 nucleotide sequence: TGCGCCAGCGGGGGACAGAACACCGGGGAGCTGTTTTTT.

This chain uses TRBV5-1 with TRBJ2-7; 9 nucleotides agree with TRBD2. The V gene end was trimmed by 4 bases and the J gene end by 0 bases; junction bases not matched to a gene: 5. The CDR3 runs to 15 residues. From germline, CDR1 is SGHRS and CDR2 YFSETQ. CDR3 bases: TGCGCCAGCAGCCTACATAGCGGGAGCTCCTACGAGCAGTACTTC. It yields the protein CASSLHSGSSYEQYF.

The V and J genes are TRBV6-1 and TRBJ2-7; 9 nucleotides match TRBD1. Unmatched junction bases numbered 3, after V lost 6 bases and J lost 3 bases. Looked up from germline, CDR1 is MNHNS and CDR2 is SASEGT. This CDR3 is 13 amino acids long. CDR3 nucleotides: TGTGCCAGCAGGGCGACAGGGGGCTACGAGCAGTACTTC. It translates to CASRATGGYEQYF.

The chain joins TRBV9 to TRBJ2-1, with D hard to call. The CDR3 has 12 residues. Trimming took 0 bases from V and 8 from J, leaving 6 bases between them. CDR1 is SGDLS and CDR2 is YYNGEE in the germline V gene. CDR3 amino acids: CASSVDVDEQFF. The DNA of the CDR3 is TGTGCCAGCAGCGTAGATGTGGATGAGCAGTTCTTC.

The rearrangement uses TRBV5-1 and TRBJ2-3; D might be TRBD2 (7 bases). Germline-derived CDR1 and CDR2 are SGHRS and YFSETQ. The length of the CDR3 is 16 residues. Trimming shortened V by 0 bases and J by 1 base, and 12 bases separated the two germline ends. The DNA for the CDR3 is TGCGCCAGCAGCTTGGCCGGGGGGCCCGGCACAGATACGCAGTATTTT. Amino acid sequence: CASSLAGGPGTDTQYF.

CDR3: CASSLPGIVSEAFF. The CDR3 coding sequence is TGTGCCAGCAGTTTACCAGGAATAGTATCTGAAGCTTTCTTT. The V and J genes are TRBV28 and TRBJ1-1; D is unresolved. Trimming removed 2 bases at V and 6 bases at J, with 13 bases between. This CDR3 has 14 residues. The germline V gene encodes CDR1 MDHEN and CDR2 SYDVKM. Based on the CDR3 plus reference TRBV28 and TRBJ1-1, the full variable domain is DVKVTQSSRYLVKRTGEKVFLECVQDMDHENMFWYRQDPGLGLRLIYFSYDVKMKEKGDIPEGYSVSREKKERFSLILESASTNQTSMYLCASSLPGIVSEAFFGQGTRLTVV.

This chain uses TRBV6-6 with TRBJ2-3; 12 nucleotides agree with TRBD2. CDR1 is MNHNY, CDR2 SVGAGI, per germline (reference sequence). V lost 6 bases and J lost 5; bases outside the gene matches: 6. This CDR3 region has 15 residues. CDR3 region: CASSRLAGALDTQYF. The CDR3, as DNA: TGTGCCAGCAGCCGACTAGCGGGAGCCCTAGATACGCAGTATTTT.

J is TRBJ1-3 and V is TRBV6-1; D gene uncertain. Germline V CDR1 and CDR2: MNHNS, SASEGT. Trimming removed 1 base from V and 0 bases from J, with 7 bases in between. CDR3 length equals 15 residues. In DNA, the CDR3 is TGTGCCAGCAGTGAAGGCGCATCCTCTGGAAACACCATATATTTT. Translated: CASSEGASSGNTIYF.

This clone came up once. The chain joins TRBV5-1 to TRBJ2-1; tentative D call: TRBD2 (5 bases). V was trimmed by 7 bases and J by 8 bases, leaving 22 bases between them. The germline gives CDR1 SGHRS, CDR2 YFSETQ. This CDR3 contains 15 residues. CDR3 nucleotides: TGCGCCAGCCGCCGGGGTGTGGGAGAGGTGGATGAGCAGTTCTTC. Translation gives CASRRGVGEVDEQFF.

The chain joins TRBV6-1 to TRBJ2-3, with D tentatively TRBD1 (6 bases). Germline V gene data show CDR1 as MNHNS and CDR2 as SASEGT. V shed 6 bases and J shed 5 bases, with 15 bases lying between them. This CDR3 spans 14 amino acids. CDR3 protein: CASRAPGHRDTQYF. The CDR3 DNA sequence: TGTGCCAGCAGAGCGCCGGGACACCGAGATACGCAGTATTTT.

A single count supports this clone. This CDR3 reads CAWRGGRYGYTF. DNA of the CDR3: TGTGCCTGGAGGGGGGGGAGGTATGGCTACACCTTC. The V call is TRBV30, the J call TRBJ1-2, with a weak D call TRBD1 (5 bases). With 3 bases removed from V and 5 bases from J, the gap between germline ends came to 10 bases. The CDR3 is 12 amino acids. The germline V gene has CDR1 GTSNPN and CDR2 SVGIG (reference sequence).

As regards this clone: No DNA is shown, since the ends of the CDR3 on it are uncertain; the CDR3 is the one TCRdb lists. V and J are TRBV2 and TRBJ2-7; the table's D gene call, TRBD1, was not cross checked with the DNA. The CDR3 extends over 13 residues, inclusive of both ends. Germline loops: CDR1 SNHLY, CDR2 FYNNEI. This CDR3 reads CASILDRGNEQYF.

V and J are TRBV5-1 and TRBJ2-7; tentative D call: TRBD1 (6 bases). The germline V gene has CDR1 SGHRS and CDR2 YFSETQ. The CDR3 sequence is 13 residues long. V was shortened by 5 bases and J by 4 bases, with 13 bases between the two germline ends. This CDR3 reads CASSRGSQYEQYF. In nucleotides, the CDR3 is TGCGCCAGCAGTAGGGGGAGTCAATACGAGCAGTACTTC.

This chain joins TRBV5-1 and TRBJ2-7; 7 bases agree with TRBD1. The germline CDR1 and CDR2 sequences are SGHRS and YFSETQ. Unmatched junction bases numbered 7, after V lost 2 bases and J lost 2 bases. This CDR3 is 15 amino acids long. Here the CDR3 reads CASSLPGQTTYEQYF. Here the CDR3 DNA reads TGCGCCAGCAGCTTACCGGGACAGACGACCTACGAGCAGTACTTC.

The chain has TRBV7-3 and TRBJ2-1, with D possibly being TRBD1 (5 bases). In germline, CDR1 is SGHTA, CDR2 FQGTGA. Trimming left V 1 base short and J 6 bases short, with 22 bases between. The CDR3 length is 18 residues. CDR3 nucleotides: TGTGCCAGCAGCTTAAGTTCAGGGCAATCTAGGGATTTCAATGAGCAGTTCTTC. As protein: CASSLSSGQSRDFNEQFF.

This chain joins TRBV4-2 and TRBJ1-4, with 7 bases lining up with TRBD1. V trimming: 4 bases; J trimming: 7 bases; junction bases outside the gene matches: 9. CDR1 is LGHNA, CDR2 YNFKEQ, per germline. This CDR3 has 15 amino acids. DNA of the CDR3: TGTGCCAGCAGCCCATACGGGACAGAGGCTGAAAAACTGTTTTTT. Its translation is CASSPYGTEAEKLFF.